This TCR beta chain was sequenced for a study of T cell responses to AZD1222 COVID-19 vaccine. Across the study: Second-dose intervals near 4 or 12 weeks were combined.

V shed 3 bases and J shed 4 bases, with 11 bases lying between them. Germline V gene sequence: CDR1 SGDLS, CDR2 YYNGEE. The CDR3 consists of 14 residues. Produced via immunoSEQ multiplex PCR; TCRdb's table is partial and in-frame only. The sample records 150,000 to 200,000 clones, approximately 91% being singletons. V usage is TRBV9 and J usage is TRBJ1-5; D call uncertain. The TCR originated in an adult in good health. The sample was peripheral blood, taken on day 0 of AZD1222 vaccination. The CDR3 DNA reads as TGTGCCAGCAGCGCTAGCCAGGTAAATCAGCCCCAGCATTTT. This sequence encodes CASSASQVNQPQHF.